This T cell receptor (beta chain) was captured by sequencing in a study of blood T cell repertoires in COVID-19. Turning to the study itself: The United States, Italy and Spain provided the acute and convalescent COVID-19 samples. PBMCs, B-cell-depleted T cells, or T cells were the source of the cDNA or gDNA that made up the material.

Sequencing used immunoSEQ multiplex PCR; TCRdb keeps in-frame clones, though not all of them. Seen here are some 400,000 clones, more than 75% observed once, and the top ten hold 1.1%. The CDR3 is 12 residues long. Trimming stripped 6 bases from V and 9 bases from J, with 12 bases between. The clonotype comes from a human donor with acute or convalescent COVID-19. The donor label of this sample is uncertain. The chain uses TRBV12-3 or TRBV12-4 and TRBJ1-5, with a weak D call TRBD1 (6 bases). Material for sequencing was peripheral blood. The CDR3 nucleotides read TGTGCCAGCAGCTTACAGGGTACGCCCCAGCATTTT. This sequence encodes CASSLQGTPQHF.